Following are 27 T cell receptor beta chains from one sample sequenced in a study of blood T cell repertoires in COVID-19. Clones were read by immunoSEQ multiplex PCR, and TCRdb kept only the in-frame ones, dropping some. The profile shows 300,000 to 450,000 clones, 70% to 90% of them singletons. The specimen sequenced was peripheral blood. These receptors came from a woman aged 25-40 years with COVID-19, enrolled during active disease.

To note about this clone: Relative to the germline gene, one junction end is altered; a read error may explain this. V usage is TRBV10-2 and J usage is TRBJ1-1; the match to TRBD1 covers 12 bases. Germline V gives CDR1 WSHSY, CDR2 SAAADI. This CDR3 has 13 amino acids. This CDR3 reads CASSGGQGAFRAF. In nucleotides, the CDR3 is TGCGCCAGCAGTGGGGGACAGGGGGCCTTTCGGGCTTTT.

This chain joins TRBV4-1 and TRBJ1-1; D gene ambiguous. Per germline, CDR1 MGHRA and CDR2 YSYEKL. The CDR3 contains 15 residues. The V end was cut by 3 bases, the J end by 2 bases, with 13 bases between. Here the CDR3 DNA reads TGCGCCAGCAGCCATGGGAGCCAGGTCAACACTGAAGCTTTCTTT. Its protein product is CASSHGSQVNTEAFF.

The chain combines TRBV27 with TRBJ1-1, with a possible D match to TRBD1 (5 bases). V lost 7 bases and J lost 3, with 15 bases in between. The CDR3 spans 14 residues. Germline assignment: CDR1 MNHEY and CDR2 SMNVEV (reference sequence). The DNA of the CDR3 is TGTGCCAGCAATCGGCATGGGGGGGACACTGAAGCTTTCTTT. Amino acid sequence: CASNRHGGDTEAFF.

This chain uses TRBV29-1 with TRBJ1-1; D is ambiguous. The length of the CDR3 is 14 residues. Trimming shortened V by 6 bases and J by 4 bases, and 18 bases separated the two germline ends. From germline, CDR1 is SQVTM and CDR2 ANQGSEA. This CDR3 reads CSVDFGSGSTEAFF. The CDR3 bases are TGCAGCGTCGACTTTGGGTCGGGGAGCACTGAAGCTTTCTTT.

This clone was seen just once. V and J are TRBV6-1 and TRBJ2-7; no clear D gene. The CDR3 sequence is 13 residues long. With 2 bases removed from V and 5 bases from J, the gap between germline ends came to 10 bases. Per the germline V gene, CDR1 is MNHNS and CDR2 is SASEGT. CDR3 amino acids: CASSESGFNEQYF. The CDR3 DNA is TGTGCCAGCAGTGAATCCGGGTTCAACGAGCAGTACTTC.

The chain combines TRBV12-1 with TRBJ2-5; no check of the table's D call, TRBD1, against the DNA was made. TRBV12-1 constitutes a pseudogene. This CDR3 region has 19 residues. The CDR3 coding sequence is TGTGCCAGCAGCTCATGGACAGGGGTGAGCGGGAAGGTAGTTGAGACCCAGTACTTC. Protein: CASSSWTGVSGKVVETQYF.

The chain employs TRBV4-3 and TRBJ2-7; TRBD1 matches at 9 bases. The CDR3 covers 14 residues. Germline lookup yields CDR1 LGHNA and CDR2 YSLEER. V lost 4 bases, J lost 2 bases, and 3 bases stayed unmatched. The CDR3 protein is CASSLGTGPYEQYF. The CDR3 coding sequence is TGCGCCAGCAGCCTTGGGACAGGGCCCTACGAGCAGTACTTC.

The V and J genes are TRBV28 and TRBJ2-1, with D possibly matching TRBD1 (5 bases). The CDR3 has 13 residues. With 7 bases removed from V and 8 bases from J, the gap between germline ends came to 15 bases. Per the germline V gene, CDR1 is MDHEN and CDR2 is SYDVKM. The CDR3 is CASTQEQGHEQFF. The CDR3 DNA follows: TGTGCCAGCACCCAGGAGCAGGGCCATGAGCAGTTCTTC.

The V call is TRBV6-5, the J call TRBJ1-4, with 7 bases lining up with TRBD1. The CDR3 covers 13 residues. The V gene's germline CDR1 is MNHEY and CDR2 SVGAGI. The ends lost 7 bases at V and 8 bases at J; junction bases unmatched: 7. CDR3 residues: CASKDRAKEKLFF. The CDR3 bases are TGTGCCAGCAAAGACAGGGCGAAGGAAAAACTGTTTTTT.

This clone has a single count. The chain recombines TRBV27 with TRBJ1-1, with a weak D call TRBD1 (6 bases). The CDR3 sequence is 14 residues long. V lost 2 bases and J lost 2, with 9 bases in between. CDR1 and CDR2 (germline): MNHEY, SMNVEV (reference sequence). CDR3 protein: CASSLRTDNTEAFF. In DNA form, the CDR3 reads TGTGCCAGCAGTTTACGGACAGATAACACTGAAGCTTTCTTT.

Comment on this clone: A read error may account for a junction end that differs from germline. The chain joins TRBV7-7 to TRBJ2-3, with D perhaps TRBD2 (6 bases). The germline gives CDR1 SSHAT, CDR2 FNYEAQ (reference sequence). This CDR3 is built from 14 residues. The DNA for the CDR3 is TGTGCTAGCAGCCCGGAGGGGCGGGGAAATACGCAGTATTTT. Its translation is CASSPEGRGNTQYF. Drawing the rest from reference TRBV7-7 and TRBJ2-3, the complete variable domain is GAGVSQSPRYKVTKRGQDVTLRCDPISSHATLYWYQQALGQGPEFLTYFNYEAQPDKSGLPSDRFSAERPEGSISTLTIQRTEQRDSAMYRCASSPEGRGNTQYFGPGTRLTVL.

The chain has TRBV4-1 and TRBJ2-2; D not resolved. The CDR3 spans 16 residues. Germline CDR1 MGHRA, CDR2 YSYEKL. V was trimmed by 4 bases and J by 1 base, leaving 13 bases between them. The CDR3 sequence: CASSPLGQLNTGELFF. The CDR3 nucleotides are TGCGCCAGCAGCCCCCTTGGGCAGTTGAACACCGGGGAGCTGTTTTTT.

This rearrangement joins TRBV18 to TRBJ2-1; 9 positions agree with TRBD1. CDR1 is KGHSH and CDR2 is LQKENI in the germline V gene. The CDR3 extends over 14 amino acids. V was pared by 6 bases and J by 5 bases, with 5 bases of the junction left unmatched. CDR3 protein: CASSLQGAHNEQFF. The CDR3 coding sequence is TGTGCCAGCTCTCTACAGGGGGCACACAATGAGCAGTTCTTC.

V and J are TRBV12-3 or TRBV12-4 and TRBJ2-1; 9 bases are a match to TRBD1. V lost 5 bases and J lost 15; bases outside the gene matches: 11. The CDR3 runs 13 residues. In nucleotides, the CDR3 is TGTGCCAGCAGTCTCTGGACAGGGGACAGTCTGTTCTTC. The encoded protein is CASSLWTGDSLFF.

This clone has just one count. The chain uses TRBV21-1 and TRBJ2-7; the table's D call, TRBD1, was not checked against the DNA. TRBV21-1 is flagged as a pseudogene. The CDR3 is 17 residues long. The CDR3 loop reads CASSQRSVNQGTYEQYV. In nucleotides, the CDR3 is TGTGCCAGCAGCCAAAGGAGCGTCAATCAGGGTACGTACGAGCAGTACGTC.

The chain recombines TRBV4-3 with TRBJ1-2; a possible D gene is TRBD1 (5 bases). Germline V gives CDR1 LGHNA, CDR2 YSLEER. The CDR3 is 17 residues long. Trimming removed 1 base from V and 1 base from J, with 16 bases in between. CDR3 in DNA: TGCGCCAGCAGCCAAGTCGTGGCAGGGTGGGATAACTATGGCTACACCTTC. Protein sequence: CASSQVVAGWDNYGYTF.

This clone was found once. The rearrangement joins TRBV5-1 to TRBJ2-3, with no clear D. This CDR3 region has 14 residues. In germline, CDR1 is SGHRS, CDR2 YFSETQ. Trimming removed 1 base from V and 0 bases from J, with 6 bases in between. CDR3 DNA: TGCGCCAGCAGCTTGACCACTAGCACAGATACGCAGTATTTT. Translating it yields CASSLTTSTDTQYF.

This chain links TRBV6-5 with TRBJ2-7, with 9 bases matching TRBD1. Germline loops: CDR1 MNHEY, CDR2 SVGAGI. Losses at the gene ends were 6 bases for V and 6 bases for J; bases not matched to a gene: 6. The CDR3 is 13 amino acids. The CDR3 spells CASRPGTGREQYF. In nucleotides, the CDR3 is TGTGCCAGCAGACCCGGGACAGGGCGCGAGCAGTACTTC.

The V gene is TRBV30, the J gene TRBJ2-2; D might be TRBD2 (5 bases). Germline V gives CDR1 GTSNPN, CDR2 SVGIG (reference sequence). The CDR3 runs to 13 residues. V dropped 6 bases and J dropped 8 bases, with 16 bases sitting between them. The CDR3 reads CACPGSRGGELFF. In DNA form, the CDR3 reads TGTGCCTGCCCAGGCTCTCGAGGGGGGGAGCTGTTTTTT. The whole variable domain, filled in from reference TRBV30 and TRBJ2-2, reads SQTIHQWPATLVQPVGSPLSLECTVEGTSNPNLYWYRQAAGRGLQLLFYSVGIGQISSEVPQNLSASRPQDRQFILSSKKLLLSDSGFYLCACPGSRGGELFFGEGSRLTVL.

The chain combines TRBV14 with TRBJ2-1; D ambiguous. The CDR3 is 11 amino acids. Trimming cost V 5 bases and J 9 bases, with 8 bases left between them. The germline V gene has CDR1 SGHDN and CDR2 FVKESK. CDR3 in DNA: TGTGCCAGCAGCTTACTAAGTGAGCAGTTCTTC. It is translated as CASSLLSEQFF. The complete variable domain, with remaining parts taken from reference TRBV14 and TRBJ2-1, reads EAGVTQFPSHSVIEKGQTVTLRCDPISGHDNLYWYRRVMGKEIKFLLHFVKESKQDESGMPNNRFLAERTGGTYSTLKVQPAELEDSGVYFCASSLLSEQFFGPGTRLTVL.

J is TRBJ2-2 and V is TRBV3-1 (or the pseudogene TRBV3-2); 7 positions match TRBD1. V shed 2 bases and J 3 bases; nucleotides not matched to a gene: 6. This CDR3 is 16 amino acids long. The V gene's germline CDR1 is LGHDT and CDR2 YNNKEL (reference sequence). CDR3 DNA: TGTGCCAGCAGCCAAACAGGGGTAATGCACACCGGGGAGCTGTTTTTT. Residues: CASSQTGVMHTGELFF.

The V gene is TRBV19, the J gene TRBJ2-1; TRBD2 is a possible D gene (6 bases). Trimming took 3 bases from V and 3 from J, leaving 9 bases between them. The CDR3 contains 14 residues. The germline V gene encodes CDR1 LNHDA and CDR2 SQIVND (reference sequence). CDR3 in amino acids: CASSMLAHYNEQFF. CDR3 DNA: TGTGCCAGTAGTATGCTAGCGCACTACAATGAGCAGTTCTTC.

The CDR3, as DNA: TGTGCCAGCAGTGACTCGCCTAGCGGGGGGCTGAATGAGCAGTTCTTC. Its translation is CASSDSPSGGLNEQFF. The chain recombines TRBV6-4 with TRBJ2-1; 11 nucleotides line up with TRBD2. The V gene's germline CDR1 is MRHNA and CDR2 SNTAGT. Losses at the gene ends were 0 bases for V and 7 bases for J; bases not matched to a gene: 5. This CDR3 is built from 16 residues.

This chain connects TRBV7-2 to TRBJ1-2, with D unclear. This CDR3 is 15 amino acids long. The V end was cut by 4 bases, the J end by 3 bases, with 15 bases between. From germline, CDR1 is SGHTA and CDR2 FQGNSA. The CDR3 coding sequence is TGTGCCAGCAGCTCCCCCACCGGGGTTTACTATGGCTACACCTTC. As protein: CASSSPTGVYYGYTF.

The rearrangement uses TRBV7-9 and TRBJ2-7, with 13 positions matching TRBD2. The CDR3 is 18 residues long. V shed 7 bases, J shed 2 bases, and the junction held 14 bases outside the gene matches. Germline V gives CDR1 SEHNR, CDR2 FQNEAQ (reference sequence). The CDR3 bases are TGTGCCAGCACCAATACGGATTCCACTAGCGGGGGGGCCTACGAGCAGTACTTC. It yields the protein CASTNTDSTSGGAYEQYF.

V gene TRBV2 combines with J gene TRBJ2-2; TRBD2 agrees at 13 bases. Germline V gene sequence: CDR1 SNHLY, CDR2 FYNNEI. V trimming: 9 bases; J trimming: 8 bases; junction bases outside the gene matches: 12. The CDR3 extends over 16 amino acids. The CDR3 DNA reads TGTGCCAGTTCATCGGGACTAGCGGGACGGGCGGGGGAGCTGTTTTTT. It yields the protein CASSSGLAGRAGELFF.

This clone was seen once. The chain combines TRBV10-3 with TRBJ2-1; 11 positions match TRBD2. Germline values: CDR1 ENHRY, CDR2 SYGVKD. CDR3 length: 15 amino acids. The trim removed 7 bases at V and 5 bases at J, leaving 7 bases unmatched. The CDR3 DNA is TGTGCCATCAAAGACGGACTAGCGGGCCACAATGAGCAGTTCTTC. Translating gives CAIKDGLAGHNEQFF.